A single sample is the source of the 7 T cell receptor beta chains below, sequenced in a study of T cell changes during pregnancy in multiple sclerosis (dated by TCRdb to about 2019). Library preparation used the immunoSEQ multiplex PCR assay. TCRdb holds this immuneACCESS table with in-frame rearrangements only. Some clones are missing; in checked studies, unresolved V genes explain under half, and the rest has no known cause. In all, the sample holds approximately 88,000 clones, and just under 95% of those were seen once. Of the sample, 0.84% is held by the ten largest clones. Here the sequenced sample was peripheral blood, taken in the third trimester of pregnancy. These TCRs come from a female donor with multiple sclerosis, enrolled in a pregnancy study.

In DNA form, the CDR3 reads TGTGCCAGCAGCGATACTAGCGACCAGCGGACCCAGTACTTC. Translating it yields CASSDTSDQRTQYF. The V gene is TRBV7-2, the J gene TRBJ2-5; TRBD2 matches 7 bases. Germline V gene lookup returns CDR1 SGHTA and CDR2 FQGNSA. V dropped 5 bases and J dropped 7; count of bases not matched to a gene: 10. The CDR3 has 14 amino acids.

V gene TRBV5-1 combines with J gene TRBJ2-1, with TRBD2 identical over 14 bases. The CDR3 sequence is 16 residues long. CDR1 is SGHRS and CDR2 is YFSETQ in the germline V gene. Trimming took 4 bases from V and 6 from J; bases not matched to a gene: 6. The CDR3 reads CASSTGTSGSGNEQFF. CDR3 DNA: TGCGCCAGCAGCACCGGGACTAGCGGGAGTGGCAATGAGCAGTTCTTC.

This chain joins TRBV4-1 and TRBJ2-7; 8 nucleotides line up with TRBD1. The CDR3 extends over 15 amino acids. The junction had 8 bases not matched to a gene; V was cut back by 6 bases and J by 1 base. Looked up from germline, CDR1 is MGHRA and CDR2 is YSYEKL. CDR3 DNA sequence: TGCGCCAGCAGACAAATCCGGGACAGGTCCTACGAGCAGTACTTC. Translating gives CASRQIRDRSYEQYF.

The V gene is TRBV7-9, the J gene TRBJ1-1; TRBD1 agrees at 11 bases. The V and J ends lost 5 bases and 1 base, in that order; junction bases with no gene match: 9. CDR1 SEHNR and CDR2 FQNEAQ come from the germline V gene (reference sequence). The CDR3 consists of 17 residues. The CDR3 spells CASSGWTGGLRNTEAFF. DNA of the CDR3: TGTGCCAGCAGCGGTTGGACAGGGGGCCTCCGGAACACTGAAGCTTTCTTT.

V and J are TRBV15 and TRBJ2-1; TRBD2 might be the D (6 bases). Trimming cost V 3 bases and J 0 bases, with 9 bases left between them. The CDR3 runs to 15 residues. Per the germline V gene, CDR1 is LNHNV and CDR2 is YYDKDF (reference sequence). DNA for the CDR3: TGTGCCACCAGCAGGGAGGGGTCCTCCTACAATGAGCAGTTCTTC. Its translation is CATSREGSSYNEQFF.

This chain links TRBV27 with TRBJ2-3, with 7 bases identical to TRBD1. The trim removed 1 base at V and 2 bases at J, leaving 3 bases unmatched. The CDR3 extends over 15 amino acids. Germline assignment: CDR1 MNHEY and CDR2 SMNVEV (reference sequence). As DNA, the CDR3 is TGTGCCAGCAGTTTATGGGACAGCAACACAGATACGCAGTATTTT. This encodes CASSLWDSNTDTQYF.

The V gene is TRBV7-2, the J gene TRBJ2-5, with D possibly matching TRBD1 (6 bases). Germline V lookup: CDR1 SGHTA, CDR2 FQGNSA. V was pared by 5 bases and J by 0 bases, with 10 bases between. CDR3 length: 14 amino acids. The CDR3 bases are TGTGCCAGCAGCCGAGACAGGTACCAAGAGACCCAGTACTTC. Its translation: CASSRDRYQETQYF.